Presented here are 15 T cell receptor beta chains from one specimen sequenced in a study of shared clonotypes between healthy human individuals. Assay used: immunoSEQ multiplex PCR; TCRdb lists only in-frame clones, some missing. The table lists 2 million to 2.5 million clones, 90% to 96% of them singletons, with roughly 0.13% in the top ten. The sample consisted of naive CD4+ T cells sorted from blood. Subset denoted: CD45RA+ positively selected. All receptors derive from a man between 18 and 29 years old in good health.

The chain joins TRBV6-5 to TRBJ2-7, with 8 bases matching TRBD1. The germline CDR1 and CDR2 sequences are MNHEY and SVGAGI. The CDR3 sequence is 16 residues long. With 2 bases clipped from V and 3 bases from J, the junction kept 9 bases outside the gene matches. CDR3 protein: CASSYAGTGRNYEQYF. In DNA, the CDR3 is TGTGCCAGCAGTTACGCTGGGACAGGTCGGAACTACGAGCAGTACTTC.

The V gene is TRBV4-1, the J gene TRBJ2-5, with TRBD2 matching over 9 bases. The J call may be mistaken, given a closer DNA end match to TRBJ2-7. The CDR3 sequence is 16 residues long. The germline V gene encodes CDR1 MGHRA and CDR2 YSYEKL. CDR3 in amino acids: CASSQEGLAGNYEQYF. Written as DNA, the CDR3 is TGCGCCAGCAGCCAAGAGGGGCTAGCGGGAAACTACGAGCAGTACTTC.

The genes are TRBV28 and TRBJ2-7, with 8 positions matching TRBD1. J gave up 0 bases and V 5 bases, and 6 bases lay outside the gene matches. This CDR3 comprises 15 residues. CDR1 and CDR2 (germline): MDHEN, SYDVKM. The CDR3: CASSPTDRDSYEQYF. CDR3 nucleotide sequence: TGTGCCAGCAGTCCCACGGACAGGGACTCCTACGAGCAGTACTTC.

The chain links TRBV4-3 to TRBJ2-2; D may be TRBD1 or TRBD2 (5 bases each). The germline V gene encodes CDR1 LGHNA and CDR2 YSLEER. The CDR3 is 15 amino acids. V dropped 0 bases and J dropped 4 bases, with 9 bases sitting between them. The CDR3 is CASSQEKGTTGELFF. The CDR3 DNA reads as TGCGCCAGCAGCCAAGAAAAAGGGACCACCGGGGAGCTGTTTTTT.

The chain employs TRBV7-2 and TRBJ2-7; TRBD1 matches at 8 bases. Germline trimming cut 4 bases from V and 3 bases from J; bases unmatched to any gene: 5. This CDR3 comprises 14 residues. Germline CDR1 is SGHTA and CDR2 is FQGNSA. The CDR3 DNA is TGTGCCAGCAGCTCTCGGACAGGGAACTACGAGCAGTACTTC. Translated: CASSSRTGNYEQYF.

The V call is TRBV7-9, the J call TRBJ2-6; D is unresolved. Germline V gene data show CDR1 as SEHNR and CDR2 as FQNEAQ (reference sequence). V was cut by 0 bases and J by 3 bases, with 9 bases left in between. This CDR3 contains 16 residues. This CDR3 reads CASSLARWGGANVLTF. The CDR3 DNA is TGTGCCAGCAGCTTAGCCCGGTGGGGTGGGGCCAACGTCCTGACTTTC.

V usage is TRBV6-4 and J usage is TRBJ2-1; 10 bases agree with TRBD2. Germline assignment: CDR1 MRHNA and CDR2 SNTAGT. J was trimmed by 3 bases and V by 2 bases; bases with no gene match: 10. The CDR3 extends over 18 amino acids. The CDR3 loop is CASSDSKTSGVGYNEQFF. The CDR3 DNA follows: TGTGCCAGCAGTGACAGTAAAACTAGCGGGGTTGGCTACAATGAGCAGTTCTTC.

V is TRBV19 and J is TRBJ2-5; 9 nucleotides match TRBD1. Germline assignment: CDR1 LNHDA and CDR2 SQIVND (reference sequence). V dropped 5 bases and J dropped 5; count of bases not matched to a gene: 6. The CDR3 contains 14 residues. The DNA of the CDR3 is TGTGCCAGTAGTGGGGACAGGGTTTTGGAGACCCAGTACTTC. Amino acid sequence: CASSGDRVLETQYF.

This chain links TRBV2 with TRBJ2-3, with D perhaps assigned TRBD1 or TRBD2 (5 bases each). The CDR3 spans 14 residues. The germline V gene has CDR1 SNHLY and CDR2 FYNNEI. The V end was cut by 8 bases, the J end by 0 bases, with 12 bases between. CDR3 sequence reads: CASRGVVSTDTQYF. The CDR3 region has the DNA TGTGCCAGCCGAGGGGTAGTGAGCACAGATACGCAGTATTTT.

The chain uses TRBV4-1 and TRBJ1-2, with a tentative D call TRBD1 (5 bases). The V end was cut by 1 base, the J end by 3 bases, with 12 bases between. The CDR3 consists of 15 residues. CDR1 is MGHRA, CDR2 YSYEKL, per germline. In DNA, the CDR3 is TGCGCCAGCAGCCAAGGGGGCAGGTGGCACTATGGCTACACCTTC. This gives the protein CASSQGGRWHYGYTF.

This clone was detected once. This chain joins TRBV11-2 and TRBJ2-7; no firm D call. This CDR3 has 15 residues. Germline CDR1 reads SGHAT; CDR2 reads FQNNGV. The V end was cut by 0 bases, the J end by 4 bases, with 13 bases between. This CDR3 is CASSLDSLSQYEQYF. CDR3 nucleotides: TGTGCCAGCAGCTTAGATTCTCTCTCCCAGTACGAGCAGTACTTC.

As for this clone: Within the sample, other DNA sequences also encode this same CDR3. V usage is TRBV5-1 and J usage is TRBJ2-7; weak D call: TRBD1 (6 bases). Germline CDR1 SGHRS, CDR2 YFSETQ. The V and J ends lost 0 bases and 0 bases respectively, with 10 bases between them. This CDR3 comprises 15 residues. The CDR3 here is CASSLVPGDSYEQYF. In nucleotides, the CDR3 is TGCGCCAGCAGCTTGGTGCCAGGGGACTCCTACGAGCAGTACTTC.

The chain carries TRBV19 and TRBJ2-7, with D perhaps TRBD1 (6 bases). V shed 1 base and J shed 2 bases, with 12 bases lying between them. CDR1 LNHDA and CDR2 SQIVND come from the germline V gene (reference sequence). The CDR3 is made up of 15 amino acids. CDR3 in DNA: TGTGCCAGTAGTATAGGTCAAACAGGGACCTACGAGCAGTACTTC. Its translation is CASSIGQTGTYEQYF. The variable domain in full, with the rest retrieved from reference TRBV19 and TRBJ2-7, is DGGITQSPKYLFRKEGQNVTLSCEQNLNHDAMYWYRQDPGQGLRLIYYSQIVNDFQKGDIAEGYSVSREKKESFPLTVTSAQKNPTAFYLCASSIGQTGTYEQYFGPGTRLTVT.

The V gene is TRBV2, the J gene TRBJ2-1; 9 bases match TRBD1. V shed 5 bases and J 4 bases; nucleotides not matched to a gene: 3. Germline V gene data show CDR1 as SNHLY and CDR2 as FYNNEI. This CDR3 region has 14 residues. CDR3 bases: TGTGCCAGCAGTCCGGGACAGGGTTACAATGAGCAGTTCTTC. It yields the protein CASSPGQGYNEQFF.

The gene calls are TRBV7-8 and TRBJ2-1, with D unclear. CDR1 and CDR2 (germline): SGHVS, FQNEAQ. The CDR3 has 14 amino acids. V lost 0 bases and J 6 bases, leaving 9 bases between the germline ends. CDR3 protein: CASSLAGQTNEQFF. CDR3 DNA sequence: TGTGCCAGCAGCTTAGCAGGGCAGACCAATGAGCAGTTCTTC.